This T cell receptor (beta chain) is drawn from a study of control samples from healthy donors and cancer patients. TCRdb's copy holds only in-frame clones and misses some; the assay was immunoSEQ multiplex PCR. The sample records 120,000 to 150,000 clones, about 90% being singletons. Sequencing input: blood. The TCR was taken from a man aged 18 to 35 in good health.

The CDR3 sequence is CASSFSDRGGAYEQYF. The CDR3 coding sequence is TGTGCCAGCAGCTTCTCAGACAGGGGGGGAGCCTACGAGCAGTACTTC. The chain joins TRBV11-2 to TRBJ2-7, with TRBD1 identical over 9 bases. CDR1 SGHAT and CDR2 FQNNGV come from the germline V gene. CDR3 size: 16 residues. V shed 3 bases, J shed 2 bases, and the junction held 8 bases outside the gene matches.